The 5 T cell receptor beta chains below were found in one sample sequenced in a study of cytomegalovirus exposure and HLA in healthy donors. Use of 60 Vbeta and 13 Jbeta primers characterized the PCR. The method was immunoSEQ multiplex PCR; TCRdb's version includes in-frame clones alone and lacks a portion of them. The sample has approximately 160,000 clones; roughly 80% are singletons. The source material was PBMCs. These receptors originate from a human donor in good health.

The chain joins TRBV9 to TRBJ2-1; the D gene is possibly TRBD1 (6 bases). The germline V gene has CDR1 SGDLS and CDR2 YYNGEE. V shed 6 bases and J shed 0 bases, with 10 bases lying between them. This CDR3 comprises 14 residues. The CDR3 reads CASNQGSSYNEQFF. The CDR3 bases are TGTGCCAGCAATCAGGGGAGCTCCTACAATGAGCAGTTCTTC.

CDR3 amino acids: CASSSGDTSYNEQFF. CDR3 nucleotide sequence: TGTGCCAGCTCTAGCGGGGACACCTCCTACAATGAGCAGTTCTTC. The chain recombines TRBV7-9 with TRBJ2-1, with 9 positions matching TRBD2. This CDR3 is 15 amino acids long. Germline CDR1 and CDR2: SEHNR and FQNEAQ (reference sequence). Losses at the gene ends were 8 bases for V and 0 bases for J; bases not matched to a gene: 5. Supplemented by reference TRBV7-9 and TRBJ2-1, the full variable domain reads DTGVSQNPRHKITKRGQNVTFRCDPISEHNRLYWYRQTLGQGPEFLTYFQNEAQLEKSRLLSDRFSAERPKGSFSTLEIQRTEQGDSAMYLCASSSGDTSYNEQFFGPGTRLTVL.

The chain has TRBV6-1 and TRBJ2-4; D is undetermined. Germline V gene sequence: CDR1 MNHNS, CDR2 SASEGT. The V end was cut by 7 bases, the J end by 7 bases, with 17 bases between. The CDR3 covers 14 residues. The CDR3 region is CASTLDLLRNIQYF. CDR3 coding DNA: TGTGCCAGCACCTTAGACCTGCTCAGGAACATTCAGTACTTC.

The CDR3 spells CASSLAGQGRGYTF. The CDR3 DNA sequence: TGTGCCAGCAGCTTGGCGGGACAGGGCCGGGGCTACACCTTC. The chain joins TRBV5-4 to TRBJ1-2, with TRBD1 identical over 9 bases. The germline gives CDR1 SGHNT, CDR2 YYREEE (reference sequence). This CDR3 has 14 amino acids. With V trimmed by 0 bases and J by 8 bases, 5 bases remained unmatched.

The chain joins TRBV6-1 to TRBJ2-7; possible D gene TRBD2, 5 bases. This CDR3 spans 13 amino acids. Germline V gene lookup returns CDR1 MNHNS and CDR2 SASEGT. The germline V and J ends were trimmed by 3 bases and 2 bases, with 8 bases remaining between them. This CDR3 is CASSEAGTYEQYF. The CDR3 DNA reads as TGTGCCAGCAGTGAGGCCGGGACCTACGAGCAGTACTTC.